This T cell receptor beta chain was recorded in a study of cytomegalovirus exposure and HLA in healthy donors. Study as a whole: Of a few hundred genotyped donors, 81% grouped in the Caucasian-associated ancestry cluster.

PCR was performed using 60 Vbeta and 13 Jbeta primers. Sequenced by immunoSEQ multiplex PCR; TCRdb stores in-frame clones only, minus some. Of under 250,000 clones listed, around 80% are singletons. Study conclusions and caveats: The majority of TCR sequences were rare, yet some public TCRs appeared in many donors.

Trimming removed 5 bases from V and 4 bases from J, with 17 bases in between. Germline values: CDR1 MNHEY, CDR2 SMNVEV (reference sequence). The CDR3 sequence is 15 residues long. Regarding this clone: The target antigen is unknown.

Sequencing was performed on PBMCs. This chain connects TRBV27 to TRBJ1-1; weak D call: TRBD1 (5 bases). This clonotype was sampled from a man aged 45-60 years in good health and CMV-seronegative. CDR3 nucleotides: TGTGCCAGCAGTCCGACCGGCAGGGAGGGCACTGAAGCTTTCTTT. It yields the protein CASSPTGREGTEAFF.